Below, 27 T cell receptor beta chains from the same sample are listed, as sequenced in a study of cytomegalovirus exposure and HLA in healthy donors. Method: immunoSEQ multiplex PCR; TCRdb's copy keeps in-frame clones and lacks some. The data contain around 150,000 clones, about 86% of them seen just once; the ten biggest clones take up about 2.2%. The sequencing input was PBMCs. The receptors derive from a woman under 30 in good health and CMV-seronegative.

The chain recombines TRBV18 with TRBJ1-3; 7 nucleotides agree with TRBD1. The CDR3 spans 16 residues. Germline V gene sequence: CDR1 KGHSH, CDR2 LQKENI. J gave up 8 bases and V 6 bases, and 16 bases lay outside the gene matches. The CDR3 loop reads CASSLQRTPGGDTIYF. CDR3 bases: TGTGCCAGCTCGCTACAACGTACCCCAGGGGGTGACACCATATATTTT.

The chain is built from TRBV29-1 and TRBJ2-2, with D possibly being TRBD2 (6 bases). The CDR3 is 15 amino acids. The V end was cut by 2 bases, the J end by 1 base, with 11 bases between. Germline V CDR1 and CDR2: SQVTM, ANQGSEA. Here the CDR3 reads CSVESGGENTGELFF. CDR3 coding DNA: TGCAGCGTTGAATCTGGAGGGGAGAACACCGGGGAGCTGTTTTTT.

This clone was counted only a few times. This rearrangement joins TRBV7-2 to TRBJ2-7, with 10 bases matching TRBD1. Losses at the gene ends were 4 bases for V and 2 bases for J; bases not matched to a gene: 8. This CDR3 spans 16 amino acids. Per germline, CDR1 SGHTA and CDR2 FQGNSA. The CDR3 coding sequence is TGTGCCAGCAGCTCGAGGGCCGGGACAGGGGCCTACGAGCAGTACTTC. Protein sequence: CASSSRAGTGAYEQYF.

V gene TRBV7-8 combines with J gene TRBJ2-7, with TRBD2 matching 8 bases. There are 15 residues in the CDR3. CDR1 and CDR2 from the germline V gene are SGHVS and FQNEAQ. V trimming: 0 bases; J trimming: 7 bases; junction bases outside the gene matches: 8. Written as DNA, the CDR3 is TGTGCCAGCAGCTTAGCGCGCGGCGGGGGGCGAGAGCAGTACTTC. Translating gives CASSLARGGGREQYF.

In DNA form, the CDR3 reads TGCGCCAGCAGCCGCCACAGAACCCTGAACACTGAAGCTTTCTTT. This encodes CASSRHRTLNTEAFF. This sequence joins TRBV4-3 and TRBJ1-1; D gene ambiguous. CDR3 length: 15 amino acids. The V gene lost 4 bases and the J gene lost 0 bases, with 12 bases spanning the gap. CDR1 and CDR2 from the germline V gene are LGHNA and YSLEER.

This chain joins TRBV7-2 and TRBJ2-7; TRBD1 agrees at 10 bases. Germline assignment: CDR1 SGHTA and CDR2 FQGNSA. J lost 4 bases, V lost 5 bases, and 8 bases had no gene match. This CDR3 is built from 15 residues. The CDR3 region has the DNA TGTGCCAGCAGCGCGCGACAGGGGGCGTGGTACGAGCAGTACTTC. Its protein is CASSARQGAWYEQYF.

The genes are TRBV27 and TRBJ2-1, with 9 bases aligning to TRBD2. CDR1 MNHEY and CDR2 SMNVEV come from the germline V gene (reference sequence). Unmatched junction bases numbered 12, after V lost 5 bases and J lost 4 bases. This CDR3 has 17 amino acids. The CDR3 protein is CASSRVGREGRYNEQFF. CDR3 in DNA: TGTGCCAGCAGTCGGGTAGGGCGGGAGGGGCGATACAATGAGCAGTTCTTC.

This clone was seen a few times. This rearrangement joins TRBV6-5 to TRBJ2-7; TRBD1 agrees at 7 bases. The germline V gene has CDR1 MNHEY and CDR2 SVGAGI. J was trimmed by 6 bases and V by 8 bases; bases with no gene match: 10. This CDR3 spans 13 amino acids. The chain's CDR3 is CASGGQFRIEQYF. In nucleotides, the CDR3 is TGTGCCAGCGGGGGACAGTTTAGGATCGAGCAGTACTTC.

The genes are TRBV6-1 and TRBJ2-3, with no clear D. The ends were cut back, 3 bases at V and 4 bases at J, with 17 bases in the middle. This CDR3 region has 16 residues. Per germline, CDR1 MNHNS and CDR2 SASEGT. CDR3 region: CASSDGYRVIPDTQYF. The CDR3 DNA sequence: TGTGCCAGCAGTGACGGTTATAGAGTAATCCCAGATACGCAGTATTTT.

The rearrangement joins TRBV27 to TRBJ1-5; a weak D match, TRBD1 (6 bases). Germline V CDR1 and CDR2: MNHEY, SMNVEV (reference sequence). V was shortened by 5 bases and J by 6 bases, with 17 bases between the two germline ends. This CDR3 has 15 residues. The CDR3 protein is CASSGGGGGAQPQHF. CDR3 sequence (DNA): TGTGCCAGCAGTGGGGGAGGGGGAGGGGCTCAGCCCCAGCATTTT.

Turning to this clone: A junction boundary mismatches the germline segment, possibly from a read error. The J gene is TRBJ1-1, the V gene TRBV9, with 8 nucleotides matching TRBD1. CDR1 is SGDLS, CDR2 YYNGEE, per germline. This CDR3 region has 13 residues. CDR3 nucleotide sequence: TGTGCCAGCAGCGTAGCGGGACAGGCCAAGCCCATTTTT. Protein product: CASSVAGQAKPIF.

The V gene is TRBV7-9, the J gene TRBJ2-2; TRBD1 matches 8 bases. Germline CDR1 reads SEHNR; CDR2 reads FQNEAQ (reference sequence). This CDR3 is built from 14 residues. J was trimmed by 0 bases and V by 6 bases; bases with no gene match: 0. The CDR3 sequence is CASRDRANTGELFF. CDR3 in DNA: TGTGCCAGCAGGGACAGGGCGAACACCGGGGAGCTGTTTTTT.

The CDR3 DNA is TGTGCCAGTAGTATCGCGGGGACAGGGTATGGCTACACCTTC. This encodes CASSIAGTGYGYTF. The V gene is TRBV19, the J gene TRBJ1-2; 9 bases map to TRBD1. Germline loops: CDR1 LNHDA, CDR2 SQIVND (reference sequence). V dropped 3 bases and J dropped 5; count of bases not matched to a gene: 4. The CDR3 covers 14 residues.

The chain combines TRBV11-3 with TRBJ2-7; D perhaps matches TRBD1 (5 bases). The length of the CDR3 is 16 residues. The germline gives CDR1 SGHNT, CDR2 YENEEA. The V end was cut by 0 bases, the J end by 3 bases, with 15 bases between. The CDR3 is CASSLEKGRGLYEQYF. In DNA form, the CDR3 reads TGTGCCAGCAGCTTAGAGAAGGGAAGGGGCCTCTACGAGCAGTACTTC. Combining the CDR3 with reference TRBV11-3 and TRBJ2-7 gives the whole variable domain EAGVVQSPRYKIIEKKQPVAFWCNPISGHNTLYWYLQNLGQGPELLIRYENEEAVDDSQLPKDRFSAERLKGVDSTLKIQPAELGDSAVYLCASSLEKGRGLYEQYFGPGTRLTVT.

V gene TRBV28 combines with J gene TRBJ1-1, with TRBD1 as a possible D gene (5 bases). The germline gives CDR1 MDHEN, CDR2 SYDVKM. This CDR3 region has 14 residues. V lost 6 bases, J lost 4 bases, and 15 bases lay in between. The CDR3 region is CASRSGYQGTEAFF. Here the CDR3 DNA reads TGTGCCAGCAGGTCAGGGTATCAGGGCACTGAAGCTTTCTTT.

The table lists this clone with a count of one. Written as DNA, the CDR3 is TGCGCCAGCAGCTTGGGGCTAGCGGGAACTGGCTACGAGCAGTACTTC. This translates into CASSLGLAGTGYEQYF. J is TRBJ2-7 and V is TRBV5-1; the match to TRBD2 covers 9 bases. Germline V gene data show CDR1 as SGHRS and CDR2 as YFSETQ. This CDR3 is 16 amino acids long. With 0 bases clipped from V and 3 bases from J, the junction kept 7 bases outside the gene matches.

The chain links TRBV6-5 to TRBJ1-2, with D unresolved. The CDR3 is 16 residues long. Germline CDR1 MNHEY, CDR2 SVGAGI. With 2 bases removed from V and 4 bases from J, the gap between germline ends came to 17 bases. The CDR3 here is CASSYRRGAPPYGYTF. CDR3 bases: TGTGCCAGCAGTTACCGCCGGGGAGCCCCCCCCTATGGCTACACCTTC.

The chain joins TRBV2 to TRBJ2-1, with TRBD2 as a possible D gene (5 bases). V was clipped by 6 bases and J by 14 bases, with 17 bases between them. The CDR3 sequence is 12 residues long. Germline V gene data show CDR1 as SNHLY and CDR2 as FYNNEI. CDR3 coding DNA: TGTGCCAGCAGGAAGGGAGACACGCCTAAGTTCTTC. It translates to CASRKGDTPKFF.

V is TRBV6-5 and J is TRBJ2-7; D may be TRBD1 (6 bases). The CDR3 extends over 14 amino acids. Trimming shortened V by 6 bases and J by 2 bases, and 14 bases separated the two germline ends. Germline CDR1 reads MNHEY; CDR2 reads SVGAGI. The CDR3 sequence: CASRPTGQPYEQYF. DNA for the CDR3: TGTGCCAGCAGACCCACAGGGCAGCCCTACGAGCAGTACTTC.

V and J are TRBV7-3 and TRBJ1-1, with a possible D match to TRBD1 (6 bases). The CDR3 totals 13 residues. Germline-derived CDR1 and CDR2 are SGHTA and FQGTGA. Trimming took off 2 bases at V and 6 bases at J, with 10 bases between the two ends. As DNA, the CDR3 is TGTGCCAGCAGCTTATACAACAGGGCTGAAGCTTTCTTT. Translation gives CASSLYNRAEAFF.

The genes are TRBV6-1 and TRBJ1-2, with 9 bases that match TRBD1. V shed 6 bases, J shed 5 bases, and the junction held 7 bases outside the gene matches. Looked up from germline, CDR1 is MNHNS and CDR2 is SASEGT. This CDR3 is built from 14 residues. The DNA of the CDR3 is TGTGCCAGCAGGACAGGGGGAAGTTCGTATGGCTACACCTTC. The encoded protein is CASRTGGSSYGYTF.

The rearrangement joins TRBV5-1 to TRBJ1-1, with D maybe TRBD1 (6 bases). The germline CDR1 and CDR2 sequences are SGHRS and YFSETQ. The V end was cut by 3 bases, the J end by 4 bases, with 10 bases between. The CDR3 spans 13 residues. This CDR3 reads CASSSQGSTEAFF. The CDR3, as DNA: TGCGCCAGCAGCTCACAGGGTAGCACTGAAGCTTTCTTT. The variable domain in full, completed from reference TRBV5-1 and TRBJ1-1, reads KAGVTQTPRYLIKTRGQQVTLSCSPISGHRSVSWYQQTPGQGLQFLFEYFSETQRNKGNFPGRFSGRQFSNSRSEMNVSTLELGDSALYLCASSSQGSTEAFFGQGTRLTVV.

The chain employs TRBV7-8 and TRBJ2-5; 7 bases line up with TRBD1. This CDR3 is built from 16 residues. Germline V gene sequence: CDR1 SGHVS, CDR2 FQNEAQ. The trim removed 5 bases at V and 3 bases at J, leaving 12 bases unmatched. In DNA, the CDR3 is TGTGCCAGCAGCCCCCAAGACACAGGGGACAAAGAGACCCAGTACTTC. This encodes CASSPQDTGDKETQYF.

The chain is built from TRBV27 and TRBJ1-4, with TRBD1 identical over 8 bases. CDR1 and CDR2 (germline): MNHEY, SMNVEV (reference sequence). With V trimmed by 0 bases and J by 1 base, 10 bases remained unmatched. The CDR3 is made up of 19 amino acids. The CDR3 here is CASSLSPPAGGGTNEKLFF. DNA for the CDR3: TGTGCCAGCAGTTTATCTCCCCCGGCAGGGGGCGGAACTAATGAAAAACTGTTTTTT.

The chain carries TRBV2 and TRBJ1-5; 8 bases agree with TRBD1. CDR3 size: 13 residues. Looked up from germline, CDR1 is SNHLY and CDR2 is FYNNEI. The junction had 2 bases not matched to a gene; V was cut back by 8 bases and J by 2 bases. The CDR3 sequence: CASLGQGNQPQHF. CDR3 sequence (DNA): TGTGCCAGCTTGGGACAGGGCAATCAGCCCCAGCATTTT.

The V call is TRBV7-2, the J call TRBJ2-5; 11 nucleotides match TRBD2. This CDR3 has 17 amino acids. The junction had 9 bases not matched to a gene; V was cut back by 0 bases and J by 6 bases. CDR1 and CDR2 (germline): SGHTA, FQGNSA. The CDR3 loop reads CASSLALAGVGGKTQYF. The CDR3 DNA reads TGTGCCAGCAGCTTAGCACTAGCGGGAGTTGGGGGAAAGACCCAGTACTTC.

As DNA, the CDR3 is TGCGCCAGCAGCCAAGAGGAGAGCGGGAGCGGAAATGAGCAGTTCTTC. Protein sequence: CASSQEESGSGNEQFF. This rearrangement joins TRBV4-3 to TRBJ2-1, with 8 bases fitting TRBD2. CDR1 is LGHNA, CDR2 YSLEER, per germline. The length of the CDR3 is 16 residues. The ends lost 0 bases at V and 7 bases at J; junction bases unmatched: 8.